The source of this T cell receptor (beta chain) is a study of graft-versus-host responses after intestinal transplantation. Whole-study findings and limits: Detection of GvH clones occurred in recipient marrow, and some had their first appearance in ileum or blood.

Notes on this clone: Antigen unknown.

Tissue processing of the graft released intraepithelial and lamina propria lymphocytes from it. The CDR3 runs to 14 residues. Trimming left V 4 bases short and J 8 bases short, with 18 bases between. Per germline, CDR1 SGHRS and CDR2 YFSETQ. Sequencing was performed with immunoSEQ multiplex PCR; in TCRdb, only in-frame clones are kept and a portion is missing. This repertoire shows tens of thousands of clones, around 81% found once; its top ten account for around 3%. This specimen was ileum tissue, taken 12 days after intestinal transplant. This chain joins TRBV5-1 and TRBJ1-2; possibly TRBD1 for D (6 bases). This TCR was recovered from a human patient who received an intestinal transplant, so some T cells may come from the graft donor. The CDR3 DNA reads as TGCGCCAGCAGCCCTCGGACAGCGCTAGAGGGCTACACCTTC. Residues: CASSPRTALEGYTF.